The 20 T cell receptor beta chains reported below all come from one sample, sequenced in a study of T cell responses to AZD1222 COVID-19 vaccine. TCRdb keeps only in-frame clones here, not all; method: immunoSEQ multiplex PCR. The sample yields more than 95,000 clones, approximately 90% seen once. The material was peripheral blood, obtained on day 0 of AZD1222 vaccination. The receptors stem from an adult in good health.

In nucleotides, the CDR3 is TGTGCCAGCAACTTGGGACTAGCGGGCACAGATACGCAGTATTTT. Protein: CASNLGLAGTDTQYF. This sequence joins TRBV2 and TRBJ2-3, with 11 bases fitting TRBD2. Germline V gene lookup returns CDR1 SNHLY and CDR2 FYNNEI. The length of the CDR3 is 15 residues. V shed 7 bases and J 1 base; nucleotides not matched to a gene: 4.

The rearrangement links TRBV5-1 to TRBJ2-1; TRBD1 aligns across 7 bases. Germline V lookup: CDR1 SGHRS, CDR2 YFSETQ. J lost 2 bases, V lost 5 bases, and 7 bases had no gene match. The CDR3 is made up of 15 amino acids. CDR3 bases: TGCGCCAGCAGACCTCCCGACAGGGCCTACAATGAGCAGTTCTTC. Protein: CASRPPDRAYNEQFF.

The chain is built from TRBV28 and TRBJ2-2; D unclear. There are 11 residues in the CDR3. V was clipped by 2 bases and J by 9 bases, with 4 bases between them. In germline, CDR1 is MDHEN, CDR2 SYDVKM. The CDR3 reads CASSLTRELFF. The CDR3 DNA reads TGTGCCAGCAGTTTAACCCGGGAGCTGTTTTTT.

The gene calls are TRBV12-3 or TRBV12-4 and TRBJ1-1, with D hard to call. The CDR3 extends over 13 amino acids. The ends were cut back, 3 bases at V and 3 bases at J, with 8 bases in the middle. The CDR3 loop is CASSLDLHTEAFF. CDR3 nucleotide sequence: TGTGCCAGCAGTTTGGACCTCCACACTGAAGCTTTCTTT.

The chain is built from TRBV6-5 and TRBJ2-3; no firm D call. The V end was cut by 8 bases, the J end by 2 bases, with 11 bases between. CDR3 length equals 13 residues. The germline gives CDR1 MNHEY, CDR2 SVGAGI. The CDR3 here is CASRPWDTDTQYF. The DNA for the CDR3 is TGTGCCAGCCGCCCATGGGACACAGATACGCAGTATTTT.

The rearrangement uses TRBV6-6 and TRBJ1-6; D perhaps matches TRBD1 (5 bases). The CDR3 runs to 13 residues. The V end was cut by 9 bases, the J end by 10 bases, with 16 bases between. Germline CDR1 is MNHNY and CDR2 is SVGAGI (reference sequence). In DNA form, the CDR3 reads TGTGCCAGTACGGGACCCAGCGGATCACCCCTCCACTTT. It encodes CASTGPSGSPLHF.

This clone was found a few times. The J gene is TRBJ1-3, the V gene TRBV28; no clear D gene. Looked up from germline, CDR1 is MDHEN and CDR2 is SYDVKM. V lost 7 bases and J lost 0, with 13 bases in between. The CDR3 has 15 amino acids. Written as DNA, the CDR3 is TGTGCCAGCACCCGGATCGGGGTCTCTGGAAACACCATATATTTT. This sequence encodes CASTRIGVSGNTIYF.

This chain uses TRBV19 with TRBJ2-7, with D maybe TRBD1 (5 bases). The germline CDR1 and CDR2 sequences are LNHDA and SQIVND (reference sequence). V was shortened by 6 bases and J by 3 bases, with 18 bases between the two germline ends. The CDR3 is made up of 15 amino acids. The CDR3 sequence: CASSTTSHRFYEQYF. The CDR3 nucleotides are TGTGCCAGTAGCACAACCTCTCACAGGTTCTACGAGCAGTACTTC.

This clone was counted once. In DNA, the CDR3 is TGTGCCAGCAGTCCCTCCCCCGCAGCGCAGTACTTC. Amino acid sequence: CASSPSPAAQYF. The V and J genes are TRBV28 and TRBJ2-7; D is undetermined. The germline V gene encodes CDR1 MDHEN and CDR2 SYDVKM. This CDR3 has 12 amino acids. With 5 bases removed from V and 9 bases from J, the gap between germline ends came to 14 bases.

Here the CDR3 reads CASSLFGYEQYF. CDR3 sequence (DNA): TGTGCCAGCAGCTTATTCGGCTACGAGCAGTACTTC. The gene calls are TRBV7-2 and TRBJ2-7; D ambiguous. The CDR3 is 12 amino acids. V shed 2 bases and J shed 3 bases, with 5 bases lying between them. Germline-derived CDR1 and CDR2 are SGHTA and FQGNSA.

The gene calls are TRBV6-6 and TRBJ2-7; 8 bases are shared with TRBD1. Germline lookup yields CDR1 MNHNY and CDR2 SVGAGI (reference sequence). Unmatched junction bases numbered 5, after V lost 1 base and J lost 0 bases. The CDR3 is 16 residues long. The CDR3 DNA sequence: TGTGCCAGCAGTTACTTAAGGACAGGGAGCTCCTACGAGCAGTACTTC. It is translated as CASSYLRTGSSYEQYF.

The chain recombines TRBV3-1 (or the pseudogene TRBV3-2) with TRBJ2-5; D is possibly TRBD1 (5 bases). The CDR3 sequence is 13 residues long. CDR1 and CDR2 from the germline V gene are LGHDT and YNNKEL (reference sequence). With 1 base removed from V and 2 bases from J, the gap between germline ends came to 5 bases. The CDR3 sequence: CASSQGQQETQYF. The CDR3 DNA is TGTGCCAGCAGCCAAGGACAGCAAGAGACCCAGTACTTC.

The chain combines TRBV5-4 with TRBJ1-1; 11 bases line up with TRBD1. Trimming took 4 bases from V and 4 from J; bases not matched to a gene: 12. The CDR3 contains 17 residues. Looked up from germline, CDR1 is SGHNT and CDR2 is YYREEE (reference sequence). The CDR3 reads CASSAPGQGVKGTEAFF. For the CDR3, the DNA is TGTGCCAGCAGCGCCCCGGGACAGGGGGTCAAGGGCACTGAAGCTTTCTTT.

The J gene is TRBJ2-2, the V gene TRBV5-1; TRBD2 is a possible D gene (6 bases). V gave up 3 bases and J gave up 3 bases, with 18 bases separating them. In germline, CDR1 is SGHRS, CDR2 YFSETQ. The CDR3 totals 17 residues. CDR3 DNA sequence: TGCGCCAGCAGCTCCTCCCCAGGGACTTGGGACACCGGGGAGCTGTTTTTT. It yields the protein CASSSSPGTWDTGELFF. The full variable domain, in which reference TRBV5-1 and TRBJ2-2 provide the parts outside the CDR3, is KAGVTQTPRYLIKTRGQQVTLSCSPISGHRSVSWYQQTPGQGLQFLFEYFSETQRNKGNFPGRFSGRQFSNSRSEMNVSTLELGDSALYLCASSSSPGTWDTGELFFGEGSRLTVL.

The chain recombines TRBV10-3 with TRBJ2-5; a possible D gene is TRBD1 (6 bases). Germline CDR1 ENHRY, CDR2 SYGVKD. The ends were cut back, 3 bases at V and 5 bases at J, with 22 bases in the middle. The CDR3 covers 17 residues. The CDR3 coding sequence is TGTGCCATCAGTGACGATACAGGGCGTCGTAGACATGAGACCCAGTACTTC. It yields the protein CAISDDTGRRRHETQYF.

The chain couples TRBV28 to TRBJ1-4; D call uncertain. This CDR3 spans 15 amino acids. V was trimmed by 4 bases and J by 4 bases, leaving 13 bases between them. Germline V gives CDR1 MDHEN, CDR2 SYDVKM. CDR3 amino acids: CASSYPGSGNEKLFF. The DNA of the CDR3 is TGTGCCAGCAGTTATCCGGGGTCCGGTAATGAAAAACTGTTTTTT.

The rearrangement joins TRBV12-3 or TRBV12-4 to TRBJ2-7; the D gene is possibly TRBD2 (5 bases). Trimming cost V 5 bases and J 6 bases, with 8 bases left between them. CDR3 length: 11 amino acids. The CDR3 DNA reads TGTGCCAGCAGTGGAGGTTTCGAGCAGTACTTC. Residues: CASSGGFEQYF.

This chain uses TRBV13 with TRBJ1-1; D may be TRBD1 (5 bases). Trimming pared 3 bases from V and 1 base from J, leaving 9 bases between. Germline CDR1 is PRHDT and CDR2 is FYEKMQ (reference sequence). This CDR3 is built from 14 residues. CDR3 coding DNA: TGTGCCAGCAGCTTCGGGACGTGGAACACTGAAGCTTTCTTT. Amino acid sequence: CASSFGTWNTEAFF.

The V gene is TRBV6-5, the J gene TRBJ2-3; D remains unclear. Germline CDR1 MNHEY, CDR2 SVGAGI. Trimming shortened V by 0 bases and J by 2 bases, and 6 bases separated the two germline ends. The CDR3 sequence is 14 residues long. The CDR3 DNA is TGTGCCAGCAGTTACTCGAGGTTCACAGATACGCAGTATTTT. Its protein product is CASSYSRFTDTQYF.

This chain joins TRBV28 and TRBJ2-5; maybe TRBD1 (6 bases). Trimming removed 2 bases from V and 5 bases from J, with 18 bases in between. CDR1 and CDR2 (germline): MDHEN, SYDVKM. The CDR3 is made up of 16 amino acids. The CDR3 sequence is CASSLGLAATGETQYF. The CDR3 DNA reads as TGTGCCAGCAGTTTAGGGCTAGCTGCTACAGGGGAGACCCAGTACTTC.